This T cell receptor (beta chain) was recovered during a study of OX40 agonist ivuxolimab in advanced cancers. Study context: The study gave patients intravenous ivuxolimab at 0.01 to 10 mg/kg every 2 weeks. Patients were about 83% male with ages about 20 to 79, mean approximately 58.

CDR3 length equals 16 residues. V gave up 4 bases and J gave up 2 bases; unmatched junction bases: 4. Germline assignment: CDR1 SGHDT and CDR2 YYEEEE. Patients with a history of autoimmune disease or on systemic immunosuppression were excluded. Overall study findings and caveats: Among the lowest peripheral clonal expansion occurred in 0.1-3.0 mg/kg partial responders.

Profiling relied on immunoSEQ multiplex PCR, and the TCRdb table lists in-frame clones only, not all of them. Of about 19,000 clones in the sample, 90% were seen once. A few counts support this clone. Antigen unknown. The chain employs TRBV5-6 and TRBJ1-5; 12 nucleotides line up with TRBD1. This receptor was taken from an adult with an advanced solid tumor such as melanoma, head and neck, liver or kidney cancer. Source: CD4+ or CD8+ T cells sorted from blood, taken in a trial of the OX40 agonist ivuxolimab. CDR3 nucleotides: TGTGCCAGCAGCCAAGGGACAGGGGGCGGCAATCAGCCCCAGCATTTT. This translates into CASSQGTGGGNQPQHF.